This T cell receptor (beta chain) was captured by sequencing in a study of identical twins. General observations from the study: Part of the zero-insertion signal could reflect confounding by invariant MAIT and iNKT cells. Cord blood's abundant beta clonotypes had fewer insertions, unlike memory repertoires.

TCRdb called the 5' RACE reads again in MiXCR, with one record for every CDR3 protein. In the table there are 550,000 to 800,000 distinct CDR3 sequences, 7% to 7.5% of which are singletons. This clonotype came up many times. The antigen remains undetermined. J lost 1 base, V lost 4 bases, and 2 bases had no gene match. CDR3 length: 14 residues. Germline assignment: CDR1 LGHDT and CDR2 YNNKEL (reference sequence). These same data were also listed under a study on yellow fever vaccine responses in identical twins.

The chain recombines TRBV3-1 with TRBJ1-1; 8 bases align to TRBD1. The specimen was PBMCs. This sequence was found in a woman between 18 and 29 years old in good health. The CDR3 nucleotides are TGTGCCAGCAGCCCCAGGGGGCGGAACACTGAAGCTTTCTTT. This codes for CASSPRGRNTEAFF.